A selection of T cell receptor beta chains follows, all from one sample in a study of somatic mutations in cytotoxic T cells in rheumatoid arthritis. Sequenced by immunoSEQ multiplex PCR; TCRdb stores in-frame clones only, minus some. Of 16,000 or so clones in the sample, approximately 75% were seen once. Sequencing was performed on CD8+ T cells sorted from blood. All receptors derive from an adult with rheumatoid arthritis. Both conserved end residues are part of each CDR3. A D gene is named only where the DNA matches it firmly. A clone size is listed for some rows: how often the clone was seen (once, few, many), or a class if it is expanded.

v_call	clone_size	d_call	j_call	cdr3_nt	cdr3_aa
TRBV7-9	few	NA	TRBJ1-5	TGTGCCAGCAGCTTAGGGACAGTTAGCAATCAGCCCCAGCATTTT	CASSLGTVSNQPQHF
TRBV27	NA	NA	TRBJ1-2	TGTGCCAGCAGTTTAATGGGGGCGGGGGGTGATGGCTACACCTTC	CASSLMGAGGDGYTF
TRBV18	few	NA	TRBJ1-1	TGTGCCAGCTCACCAGGGACAGAAGCTTTCTTT	CASSPGTEAFF
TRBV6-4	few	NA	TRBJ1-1	TGTGCCAGCAGTGACGGACAGCTCACTGAAGCTTTCTTT	CASSDGQLTEAFF
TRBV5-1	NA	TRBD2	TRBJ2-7	TGCGCCAGCAGCTGGGGGACTAGTACCTACGAGCAGTACTTC	CASSWGTSTYEQYF
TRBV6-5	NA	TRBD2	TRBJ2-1	TGTGCCAGCAGTTACTCGAGGCTAGCGGGAGGGAATGAGCAGTTCTTC	CASSYSRLAGGNEQFF
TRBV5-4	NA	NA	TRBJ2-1	TGTGCCAGCAGCACCAGGGGGGTCGCGTTCTTC	CASSTRGVAFF
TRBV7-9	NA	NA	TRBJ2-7	TGTGCCAGCAGCTCGACACACTACGAGCAGTACTTC	CASSSTHYEQYF
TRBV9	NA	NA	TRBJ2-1	TGTGCCAGCAGCGTAGAGGAGGGAGTAGTCGATGAGCAGTTCTTC	CASSVEEGVVDEQFF
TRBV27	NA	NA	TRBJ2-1	TGTGCCAGCAGCTCGGCCTCCTACAATGAGCAGTTCTTC	CASSSASYNEQFF
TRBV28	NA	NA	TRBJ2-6	TGTGCCAGCAGTTTATTCGGGGGAGCAGCCTCTGGGGCCAACGTCCTGACTTTC	CASSLFGGAASGANVLTF
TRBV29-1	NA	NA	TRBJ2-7	TGCAGCGTTGAGGGGGTGGCGGGCCCGGTTGACGAGCAGTACTTC	CSVEGVAGPVDEQYF
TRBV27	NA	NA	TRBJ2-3	TGTGCCAGCAGTTTAAAGGGCTTACCAGATACGCAGTATTTT	CASSLKGLPDTQYF
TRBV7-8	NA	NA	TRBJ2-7	TGTGCCAGCAGCCATAGCCGGGGGCTATACGAGCAGTACTTC	CASSHSRGLYEQYF
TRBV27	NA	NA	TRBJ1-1	TGTGCCACCTGGACAGCGAACACTGAAGCTTTCTTT	CATWTANTEAFF
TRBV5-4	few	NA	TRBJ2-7	TGCGCCAGCAGCCAAAGGACGGGGCGGGAGCAGTACTTC	CASSQRTGREQYF
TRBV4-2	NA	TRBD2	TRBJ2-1	TGTGCCAGCAGCCAAGGACTAGCGGGCTTCAATGAGCAGTTCTTC	CASSQGLAGFNEQFF
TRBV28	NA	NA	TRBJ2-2	TGTGCCAGCAGTTTCAGGAACACCGGGGAGCTGTTTTTT	CASSFRNTGELFF
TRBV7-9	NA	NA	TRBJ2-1	TGTGCCAGCAGCCACGGGACAGAGCAGTTCTTC	CASSHGTEQFF
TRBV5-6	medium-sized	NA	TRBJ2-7	TGTGCCAGCAGCTCAGATCACAGGGTCTACGAGCAGTACTTC	CASSSDHRVYEQYF
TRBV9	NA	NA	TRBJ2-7	TGTGCCAGCAGCGTAGATGATAACTACTACGAGCAGTACTTC	CASSVDDNYYEQYF
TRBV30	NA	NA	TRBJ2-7	TGTGCCTGGAGTGTACTTGGGGGGCTCTACGAGCAGTACTTC	CAWSVLGGLYEQYF
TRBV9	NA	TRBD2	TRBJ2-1	TGTGCCAGCAGCGTAGCGGGAGGGCCGGGTAATGAGCAGTTCTTC	CASSVAGGPGNEQFF
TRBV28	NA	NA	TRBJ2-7	TGTGCCAGCAGCAGGGGTCTTCACCCCGAGCAGTACTTC	CASSRGLHPEQYF
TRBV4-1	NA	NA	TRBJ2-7	TGCGCCAGCAGCCAAGCCCAGGGGAGTGGAGTTTGGAACGAGCAGTACTTC	CASSQAQGSGVWNEQYF
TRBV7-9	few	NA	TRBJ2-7	TGTGCCAGCAGCTTAAGCCCGGGACCGAACTACGAGCAGTACTTC	CASSLSPGPNYEQYF
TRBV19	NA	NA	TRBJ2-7	TGTGCCAGTAGTATAGATCAACTAGCAAGCTCCTACGAGCAGTACTTC	CASSIDQLASSYEQYF
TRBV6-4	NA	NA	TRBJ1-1	TGTGCCAGCAGTGAGTTGGGAGGAAGCACTGAAGCTTTCTTT	CASSELGGSTEAFF
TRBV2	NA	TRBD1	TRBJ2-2	TGTGCCAGCATCGGGACAGGAGCGGCCGGGGAGCTGTTTTTT	CASIGTGAAGELFF
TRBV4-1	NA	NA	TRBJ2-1	TGCGCCAGCAGCCCCGTCTCCTACAATGAGCAGTTCTTC	CASSPVSYNEQFF
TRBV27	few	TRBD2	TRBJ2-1	TGTGCCAGCAGATACATTAGGACTAGCGGTTACAATGAGCAGTTCTTC	CASRYIRTSGYNEQFF
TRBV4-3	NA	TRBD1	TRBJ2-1	TGCGCCAGCAGCCAAGAAACAGGGGGGACAGGGCGTAATGAGCAGTTCTTC	CASSQETGGTGRNEQFF
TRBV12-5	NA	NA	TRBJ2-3	TGTGCTAGTGCCACCAACGAGCAGGGCACTTACAGCACAGATACGCAGTATTTT	CASATNEQGTYSTDTQYF
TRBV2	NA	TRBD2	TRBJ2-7	TGTGCCAAGGGACTAGCGGCCTACGAGCAGTACTTC	CAKGLAAYEQYF
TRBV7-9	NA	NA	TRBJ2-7	TGTGCCAGCAGTCCTCCGGGACTCTCCTACGAGCAGTACTTC	CASSPPGLSYEQYF
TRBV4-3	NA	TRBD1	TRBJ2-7	TGCGCCAGCAGCGCCGGGACAGCCTACGAGCAGTACTTC	CASSAGTAYEQYF
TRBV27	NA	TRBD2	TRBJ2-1	TGTGCCAGCAGACCATCACTAGCGGGAGAGATCAATGAGCAGTTCTTC	CASRPSLAGEINEQFF